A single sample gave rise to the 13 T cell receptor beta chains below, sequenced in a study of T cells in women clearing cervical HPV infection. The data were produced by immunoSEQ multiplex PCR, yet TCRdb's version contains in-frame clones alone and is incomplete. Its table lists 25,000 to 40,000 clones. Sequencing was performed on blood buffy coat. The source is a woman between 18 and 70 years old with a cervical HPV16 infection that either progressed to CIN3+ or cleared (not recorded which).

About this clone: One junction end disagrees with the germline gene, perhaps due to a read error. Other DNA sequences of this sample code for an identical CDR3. CDR3 loop: CSALDGGAGNTIYF. CDR3 DNA (partial): TGCAGTGCTCTTGATGGGGGGGCAGGAAACACA. The chain couples TRBV20-1 to TRBJ1-3; D may be TRBD1 (6 bases). The CDR3 end lies 3 residues beyond the end of the read and is filled in from the germline J gene. Germline values: CDR1 DFQATT, CDR2 SNEGSKA (reference sequence). This CDR3 is built from 14 residues.

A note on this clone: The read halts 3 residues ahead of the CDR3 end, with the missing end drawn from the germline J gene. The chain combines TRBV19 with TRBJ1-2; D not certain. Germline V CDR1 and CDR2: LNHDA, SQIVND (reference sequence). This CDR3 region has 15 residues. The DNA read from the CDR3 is TGTGCCAGTAGTATACGACTAGCGGGAGCCAATGAC. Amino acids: CASSIRLAGAND. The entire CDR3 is CASSIRLAGANDYTF.

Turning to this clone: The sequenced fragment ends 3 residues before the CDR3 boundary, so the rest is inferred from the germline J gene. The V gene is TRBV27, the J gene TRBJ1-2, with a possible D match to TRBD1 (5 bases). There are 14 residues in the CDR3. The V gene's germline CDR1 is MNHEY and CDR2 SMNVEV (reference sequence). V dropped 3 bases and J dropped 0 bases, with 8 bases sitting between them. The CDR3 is CASSFSRANYGYTF. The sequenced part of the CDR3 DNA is TGTGCCAGCAGTTTCAGCAGGGCTAACTATGGC.

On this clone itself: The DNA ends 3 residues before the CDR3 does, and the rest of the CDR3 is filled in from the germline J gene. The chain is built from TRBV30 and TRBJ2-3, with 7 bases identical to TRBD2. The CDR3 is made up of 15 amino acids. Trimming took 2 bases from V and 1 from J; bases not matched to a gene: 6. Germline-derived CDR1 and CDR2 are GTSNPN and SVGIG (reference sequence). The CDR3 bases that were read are TGTGCCTGGAGTAGCGGGATCGTCGGCACAGATACG. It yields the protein CAWSSGIVGTDT. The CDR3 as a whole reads CAWSSGIVGTDTQYF.

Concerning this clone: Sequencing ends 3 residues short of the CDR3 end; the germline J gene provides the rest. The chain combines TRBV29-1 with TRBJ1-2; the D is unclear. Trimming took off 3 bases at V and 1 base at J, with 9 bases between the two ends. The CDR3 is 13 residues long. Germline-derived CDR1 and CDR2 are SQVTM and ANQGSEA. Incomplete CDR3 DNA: TGCAGCGTTGACGGGGAACTTAACTATGGC. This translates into CSVDGELNYG. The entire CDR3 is CSVDGELNYGYTF.

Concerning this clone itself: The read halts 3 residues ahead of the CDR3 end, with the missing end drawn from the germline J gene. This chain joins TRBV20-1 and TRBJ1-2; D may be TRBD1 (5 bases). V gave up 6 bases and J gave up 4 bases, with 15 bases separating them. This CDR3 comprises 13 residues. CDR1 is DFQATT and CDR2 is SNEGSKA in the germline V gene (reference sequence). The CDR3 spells CSAADRGAYGYTF. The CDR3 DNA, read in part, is TGCAGTGCCGCAGATCGAGGGGCCTATGGC.

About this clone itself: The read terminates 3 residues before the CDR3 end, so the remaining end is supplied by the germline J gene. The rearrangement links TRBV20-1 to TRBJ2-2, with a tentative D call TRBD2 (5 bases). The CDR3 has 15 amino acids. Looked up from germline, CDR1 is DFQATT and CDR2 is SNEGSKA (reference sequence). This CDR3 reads CSAPQGGRTNEKLFF. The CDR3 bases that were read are TGCAGTGCTCCACAAGGAGGCAGAACTAATGAAAAG.

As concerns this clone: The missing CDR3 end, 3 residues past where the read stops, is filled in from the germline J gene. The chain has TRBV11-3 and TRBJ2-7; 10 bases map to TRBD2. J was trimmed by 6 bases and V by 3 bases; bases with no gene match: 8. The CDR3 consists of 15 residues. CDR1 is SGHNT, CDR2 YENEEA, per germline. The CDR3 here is CASSFPSGGPPEQYF. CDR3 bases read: TGTGCCAGCAGCTTTCCTAGCGGGGGTCCCCCCGAG.

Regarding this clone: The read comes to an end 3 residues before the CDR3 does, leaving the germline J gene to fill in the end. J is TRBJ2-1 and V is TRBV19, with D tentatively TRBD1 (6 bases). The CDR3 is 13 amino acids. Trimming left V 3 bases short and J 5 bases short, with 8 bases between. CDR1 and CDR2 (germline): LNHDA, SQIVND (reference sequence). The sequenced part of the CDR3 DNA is TGTGCCAGTAGTATCGGACAGAACAATGAG. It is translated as CASSIGQNNE. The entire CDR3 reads CASSIGQNNEQFF.

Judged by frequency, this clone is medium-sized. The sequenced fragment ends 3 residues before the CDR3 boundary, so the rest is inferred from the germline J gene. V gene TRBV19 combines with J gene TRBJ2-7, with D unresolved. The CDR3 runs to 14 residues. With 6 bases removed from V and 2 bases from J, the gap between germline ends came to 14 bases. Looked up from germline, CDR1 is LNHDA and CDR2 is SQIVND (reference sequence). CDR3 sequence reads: CASRSPGSPYEQYF. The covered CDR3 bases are TGTGCCAGTAGGTCCCCAGGTTCGCCCTACGAG.

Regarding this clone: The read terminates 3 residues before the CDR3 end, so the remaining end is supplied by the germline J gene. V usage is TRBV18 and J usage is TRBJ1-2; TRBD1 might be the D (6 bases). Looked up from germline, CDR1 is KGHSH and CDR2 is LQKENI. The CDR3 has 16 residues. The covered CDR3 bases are TGTGCCAGCTCCCCTCTAAGGCGGGGGGACACAGATACC. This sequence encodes CASSPLRRGDTDT. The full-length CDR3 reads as CASSPLRRGDTDTYTF.

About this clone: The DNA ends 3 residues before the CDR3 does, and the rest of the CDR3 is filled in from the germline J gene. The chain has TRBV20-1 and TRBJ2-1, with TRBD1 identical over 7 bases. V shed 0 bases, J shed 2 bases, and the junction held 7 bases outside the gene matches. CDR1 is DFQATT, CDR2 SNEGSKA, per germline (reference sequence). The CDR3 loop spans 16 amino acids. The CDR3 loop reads CSARDIIGTAYNEQFF. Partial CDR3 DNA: TGCAGTGCTAGAGATATTATTGGGACAGCCTACAATGAG.

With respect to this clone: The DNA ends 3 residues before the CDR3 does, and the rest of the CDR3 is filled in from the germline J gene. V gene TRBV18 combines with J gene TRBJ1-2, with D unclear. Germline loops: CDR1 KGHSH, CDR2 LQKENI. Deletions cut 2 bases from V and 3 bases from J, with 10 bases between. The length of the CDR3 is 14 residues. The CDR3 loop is CASSPSGAHYGYTF. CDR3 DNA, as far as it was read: TGTGCCAGCTCACCATCAGGCGCCCACTATGGC. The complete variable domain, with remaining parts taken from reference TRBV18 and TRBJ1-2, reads NAGVMQNPRHLVRRRGQEARLRCSPMKGHSHVYWYRQLPEEGLKFMVYLQKENIIDESGMPKERFSAEFPKEGPSILRIQQVVRGDSAAYFCASSPSGAHYGYTFGSGTRLTVV.